The sample holds a few counts of the clone carrying this TCR beta chain. Its specificity is unknown. This record belongs to a study of beta chain features in type 1 diabetes. Sorting that relied on CD45RO/CCR7/CD25/CD127/CD95/CD27 yielded CD4+ naive, central memory, regulatory and stem cell-like memory cells. Purities in excess of 95% were seen in all sorted populations. V shed 5 bases and J shed 2 bases, with 8 bases lying between them. CDR1 and CDR2 from the germline V gene are SEHNR and FQNEAQ (reference sequence). The CDR3 spans 13 residues. Regarding the study as a whole: For TCRB rearrangement, an influence of HLA type remained unresolved here. Among patients with Type 1 diabetes, TCRB CDR3s were moderately but significantly shorter in every one of the four CD4+ subsets.

Investigators reverse transcribed all isolated RNA, so they sequenced expressed TCRB transcripts. Sequencing was performed with immunoSEQ multiplex PCR; in TCRdb, only in-frame clones are kept and a portion is missing. The sample consists of fewer than 400,000 clones, around 9.3% of them appearing once. Material: central memory CD4+ T cells from blood. This chain uses TRBV7-9 with TRBJ2-3; no clear D gene. The receptor comes from a man aged 30 to 45 with type 1 diabetes. The CDR3 nucleotides read TGTGCCAGCAGCCCCTCAGCCACAGATACGCAGTATTTT. Its protein is CASSPSATDTQYF.